This T cell receptor (beta chain) was observed in a study of shared clonotypes between healthy human individuals (dated by TCRdb to 2020 to 2022). Background for the entire study: A couple of women and three men aged 18 to 49 years were included in the cohort. Libraries were prepared and TCR repertoires were sequenced by different laboratories using diverse techniques, in order to increase sequencing depth and limit assay-specific biases. Per donor, leukapheresis produced somewhere between about 0.94 and 9 billion PBMCs. Per donor, three plates each were used for CD4 naive and CD4 memory, two for CD8 naive, and one for CD8 memory. To estimate repertoire size and how much clonotypes are shared between individuals, the study performed deep sequencing of blood TCR repertoires from a handful of healthy adults.

The cysteine opens and the phenylalanine closes a CDR3 of 16 amino acids. Only the CDR3 DNA stays, 48 bases, in frame from base 1. V is pruned by 4 bases and J by 5 bases, leaving 14 bases of the junction without a gene match. According to the germline V gene, CDR1 reads MDHEN and CDR2 reads SYDVKM. Healthy HIV-negative adults with no recently reported acute infections or vaccinations were included as donors. Every donor was a Caucasian adult living in Nashville, Tennessee, USA. Magnetic negative selection was used to enrich CD4+ T cells, after which naive cells were positively selected on CD45RA and the negative fraction became the memory subset. Blood was obtained by leukapheresis, after which PBMCs were separated by Ficoll-Histopaque density gradient centrifugation and cryopreserved in liquid nitrogen vapor phase. Analytical flow cytometry was used to check the purity and quantity of each magnetically sorted T cell population. Each sorted fraction had its genomic DNA isolated and then quantified by UV absorbance on a Nanodrop 2000c.

A word on this clone: This receptor's antigen is unknown. No base quality information exists; no much larger clone differs at one position.

What the study reported, not specific to this receptor: Sharing across four donors was observed for about 4.8% of naive CD4, under 4% of naive CD8, 2.3% of memory CD4, and about 0.4% of memory CD8 clonotypes. Larger estimated clonotype richness was generally found for naive subsets than for memory subsets. Compared with non-shared clonotypes, the clonotypes found in all four sorted-subset donors had higher generation probabilities. Only blood was sampled, and tissue TCR repertoires likely differ from those in blood. Based on pairwise subsampling, the degree of clonotype sharing among donors was expected to be affected by sequencing depth. Rarefaction of sorted-subset datasets indicated incomplete sequencing despite the large sequencing depth. The genetic and exposure-history diversity represented was limited by the small number of donors.

TCR CDR3 regions were amplified from genomic DNA by multiplex PCR using the deep immunoSEQ assay. Genomic DNA extracted from each cell subset was distributed evenly over all wells of several immunoSEQ 96-well plates, and each plate served as one replicate. For sorted subsets, approximately 190 ng of genomic DNA, equivalent to 25,000 to 30,000 T cell genomes, went into each replicate PCR. The purified libraries were quantified using a Qubit 3.0 fluorometer, sized with a Bioanalyzer 2100, and then quantified again using the KAPA Library Quantification kit. A separate single-read 150-cycle Illumina NextSeq 550 flow cell was used to sequence each immunoSEQ 96-well plate. The original pipeline was this. The immunoSEQ output contained only junctional sequences without quality scores, so filtering could not match that applied to full-length reads. Sequences were annotated with PyIR, a Python wrapper for IgBLAST v1.9, and V/J genes and CDR3 were assigned using IMGT germline references. Any read was removed if the V/J assignment was weak (E-value above 1e-6), the CDR3 was missing, or the read contained stop codons, out-of-frame junctions, or ambiguous translated residues. V3J clonotypes were defined as sequences sharing the same inferred V gene, J gene, and CDR3 amino acid sequence. Percentage overlap between repertoires was computed as shared unique clonotypes divided by the size of the smaller repertoire. Three approaches were used to assess repertoire richness: RTK rarefaction, the Chao1 estimator, and Recon v2.1 estimates of unobserved clonotypes. OLGA was used to compute generation probabilities for all TCRbeta clonotypes that the gDNA method yielded from a handful of donors. TCRdb mirrors the immuneACCESS table, restricted to in-frame sequences. Some clones are absent from its copies; in checked studies, under half trace to an unresolved V gene, and the reason for the others is unknown. From that table come the V and J calls and clone size; the DNA was used to work out D and trimming. For this sample the table gives 800,000 to 1,200,000 clones, of which around 82% were detected only once. The ten largest clones add up to approximately 0.56% of the sample.

The specimen sequenced was memory CD4+ T cells from PBMCs. The sample's cell subset or site label is to be understood as: CD45RA-negative fraction. The rearranged segments are TRBV28 and TRBJ2-7; the junction holds 7 bases that match TRBD1. The source of this sequence is a man younger than 30 in good health. Some clones in this sample may be carry-over from other donors' samples. The sequence in DNA is TGTGCCAGCAGTTCACTTGACAGGGTAAGGGCCCACGAGCAGTACTTC. Translated, it gives CASSSLDRVRAHEQYF. This CDR3, with the reference TRBV28 and TRBJ2-7 proteins standing in past its ends, gives the full variable domain DVKVTQSSRYLVKRTGEKVFLECVQDMDHENMFWYRQDPGLGLRLIYFSYDVKMKEKGDIPEGYSVSREKKERFSLILESASTNQTSMYLCASSSLDRVRAHEQYFGPGTRLTVT.